This TCR beta chain was identified in a study of cytomegalovirus exposure and HLA in healthy donors. General observations from the study: Association of a missense DCLRE1C variant with TCR beta V- and J-gene trimming was reported in a later analysis. Rare sequences made up most TCRs, while some public TCRs were found in many donors.

V trimming: 8 bases; J trimming: 3 bases; junction bases outside the gene matches: 7. Germline loops: CDR1 GTSNPN, CDR2 SVGIG (reference sequence). The CDR3 extends over 14 amino acids. PCR primers comprised 60 Vbeta and 13 Jbeta primers. This table comes from immunoSEQ multiplex PCR, and its TCRdb copy is limited to in-frame clones, with some not included. This table holds 180,000 or so clones, about four fifths found once. In regard to this clone: Its antigen is currently unknown.

This chain joins TRBV30 and TRBJ1-1; 12 nucleotides align to TRBD1. The specimen sequenced was PBMCs. The TCR sequence derives from a woman aged 30 to 39 in good health and CMV-seronegative. Here the CDR3 reads CAGDRGQGYTEAFF. The DNA for the CDR3 is TGTGCCGGGGACAGGGGGCAGGGATACACTGAAGCTTTCTTT.